A selection of T cell receptor beta chains follows, all from one sample in a study of Graves' ophthalmopathy and Graves' hyperthyroidism. From the multiplex PCR reads, TCRdb called clonotypes with MiXCR, one entry per CDR3 protein. Of nearly 400,000 distinct CDR3 sequences listed, approximately 16% are singletons. Material for sequencing was peripheral blood. These receptor sequences come from a woman in her late teens or twenties with Graves' ophthalmopathy. The CDR3 runs from the conserved cysteine through the conserved F or W. The D gene is left open where the match is weak. The size entry is marked missing in some rows and otherwise reads once, few, many or a size class.

v_call	d_call	cdr3_length	j_call	clone_size	cdr3_nt	cdr3_aa
TRBV7-3	TRBD1	22	TRBJ2-6	many	TGTGCCAGCAGCTTAAAGGTCGGCCACAGGGGGCCATCGACGTCTGGGGCCAACGTCCTGACTTTC	CASSLKVGHRGPSTSGANVLTF
TRBV10-1	-	15	TRBJ2-7	-	TGCGCCAGCAGTGAGCCACTTGACAGCACCTACGAGCAGTACTTC	CASSEPLDSTYEQYF
TRBV6-2/TRBV6-3	TRBD2	15	TRBJ2-7	many	TGTGCCAGCTGTCGCCGGCTAGCGGGGAGCTACGAGCAGTACTTC	CASCRRLAGSYEQYF
TRBV27	-	18	TRBJ1-5	many	TGTGCCAGCAGTTTACCGCAGGCTCCCCATTCTAGCAATCAGCCCCAGCATTTT	CASSLPQAPHSSNQPQHF
TRBV4-1	-	13	TRBJ2-1	many	TGCGCCAGCAGCCAACGGACCGCCAGCGAGCAGTTCTTC	CASSQRTASEQFF
TRBV7-8	-	12	TRBJ2-5	many	TGTGCCAGCAGCCTCGAGACTAGGACCCAGTACTTC	CASSLETRTQYF
TRBV6-2/TRBV6-3	-	11	TRBJ2-7	many	TGTGCCAGCAGTTACGTGGGCGAGCAGTACTTC	CASSYVGEQYF
TRBV4-3	-	15	TRBJ2-7	many	TGCGCCAGCAGCCAAGAGACGTTTAACAACTACGAGCAGTACTTC	CASSQETFNNYEQYF
TRBV6-5	TRBD1	15	TRBJ2-7	many	TGTGCCAGCAGGAGGGACAGTAGTCAAAGTTACGAGCAGTACTTC	CASRRDSSQSYEQYF
TRBV28	-	14	TRBJ2-4	many	TGTGCCAGCAGTGAACGGAGGTCCAAAAACATTCAGTACTTC	CASSERRSKNIQYF
TRBV7-3	TRBD1	17	TRBJ2-6	many	TGTGCCAGCAGCCCCGGGACAGGGACGGCTGGGGCCAACGTCCTGACTTTC	CASSPGTGTAGANVLTF
TRBV12-3/TRBV12-4	-	12	TRBJ2-7	many	TGTGCCAGCAGTTTTAGTCACTACGAGCAGTACTTC	CASSFSHYEQYF
TRBV20-1	TRBD1	13	TRBJ1-2	many	TGCAGTGCTATACAGGGGGCTGGCTATGGCTACACCTTC	CSAIQGAGYGYTF
TRBV4-3	-	16	TRBJ1-2	many	TGCGCCAGCAGCCATGCTATAGACAGCTCGCTACGTGGCTACACCTTC	CASSHAIDSSLRGYTF
TRBV11-2	-	17	TRBJ1-2	many	TGTGCCAGCAGCTTAGAAGCAGTTACCCTTTTAATAGGCGGCTACACCTTC	CASSLEAVTLLIGGYTF
TRBV6-5	-	14	TRBJ2-5	many	TGTGCCAGCAGTTACGGCACCCCAGGGGAGACCCAGTACTTC	CASSYGTPGETQYF
TRBV11-1	-	17	TRBJ2-2	many	TGTGCCAGCAGCTCAACCACCGGGACGAACAGTACCGGGGAGCTGTTTTTT	CASSSTTGTNSTGELFF
TRBV16	-	12	TRBJ2-7	many	TGTGCCAGCAGCCAAAGCGGGCGTGAGCAGTACTTC	CASSQSGREQYF
TRBV6-2/TRBV6-3	TRBD1	14	TRBJ2-7	many	TGTGCCAGCAGTCGGTTACAGGGGGCGTTCGAGCAGTACTTC	CASSRLQGAFEQYF
TRBV19	TRBD1	16	TRBJ1-2	many	TGTGCCAGTAGTCCCGGACAGGAGAGGGTCAACTATGGCTACACCTTC	CASSPGQERVNYGYTF
TRBV19	-	13	TRBJ2-5	few	TGTGCCAGTAGTATGAACTTCCAAGAGACCCAGTACTTC	CASSMNFQETQYF
TRBV6-2/TRBV6-3	-	17	TRBJ2-3	many	TGTGCCAGCAGTTACGACCCTACGGGGGTATTCCCAGATACGCAGTATTTT	CASSYDPTGVFPDTQYF
TRBV14	-	17	TRBJ2-7	many	TGTGCCAGCAGCCACGGGTTGGATACAGGAAGGACCTACGAGCAGTACTTC	CASSHGLDTGRTYEQYF
TRBV6-2/TRBV6-3	-	12	TRBJ2-5	few	TGTGCCAGCCAATGGAGGGGCGAGACCCAGTACTTC	CASQWRGETQYF
TRBV9	-	14	TRBJ1-2	many	TGTGCCAGCAGCGGGTTTCCAGCTAACTATGGCTACACCTTC	CASSGFPANYGYTF
TRBV6-1	TRBD2	15	TRBJ2-2	-	TGTGCCAGCAGTGATTTAGGGACTAGTGGCGGGGAGCTGTTTTTT	CASSDLGTSGGELFF
TRBV28	-	13	TRBJ2-7	many	TGTGCCAGCAGTTTAGCCGCCTTATACGAGCAGTACTTC	CASSLAALYEQYF
TRBV6-1	-	13	TRBJ2-7	-	TGTGCCAGCAGTGAAGCGGCAGGGAGCGAGCAGTACTTC	CASSEAAGSEQYF
TRBV19	TRBD1	11	TRBJ1-1	many	TGTGCCAGTAGTAGACAGGGTGAAGCTTTCTTT	CASSRQGEAFF
TRBV13	-	12	TRBJ2-7	few	TGTGCCAGCAGCTTCCACGGGGACGAGCAGTACTTC	CASSFHGDEQYF
TRBV20-1	-	15	TRBJ2-3	many	TGCAGTGCTCCACGGATAGGGGGAGGGCGTGATACGCAGTATTTT	CSAPRIGGGRDTQYF
TRBV6-1	-	14	TRBJ2-5	many	TGTGCCAGCACTACGGGATCCCTCCGGGAGACCCAGTACTTC	CASTTGSLRETQYF
TRBV28	-	14	TRBJ2-6	-	TGTGCCAGCAGTTACCGGACAGGGGCCAACGTCCTGACTTTC	CASSYRTGANVLTF
TRBV2	TRBD2	15	TRBJ2-7	many	TGTGCCAGCAGTGGATTTAGCGGGGCCTCCTACGAGCAGTACTTC	CASSGFSGASYEQYF
TRBV30	-	10	TRBJ1-1	-	TGTGCCGTGGTCAAGGTGGAAGCTTTCTTT	CAVVKVEAFF
TRBV7-3	-	13	TRBJ2-7	many	TGTGCCAGCAGCTTAATTGTCGGCTACGAGCAGTACTTC	CASSLIVGYEQYF
TRBV27	-	14	TRBJ1-1	many	TGTGCCAGCAGTCTTGGCAGCCTGAACACTGAAGCTTTCTTT	CASSLGSLNTEAFF
TRBV13	-	18	TRBJ1-5	many	TGTGCCAGCAGCTTACGCCGATTAGGTGGATTAAGCAATCAGCCCCAGCATTTT	CASSLRRLGGLSNQPQHF
TRBV27	-	15	TRBJ2-5	many	TGTGCCAGCAGTTCACCCGGTAGCCCACAAGAGACCCAGTACTTC	CASSSPGSPQETQYF
TRBV30	TRBD1	15	TRBJ1-6	many	TGTGCCTGGAGTGCGACAGGGGGCGCGGCATCACCCCTCCACTTT	CAWSATGGAASPLHF
TRBV11-2	TRBD1	13	TRBJ2-7	many	TGTGCCAGCAGCTTTGGGACAGAAAGCCGGCAGTACTTC	CASSFGTESRQYF
TRBV19	TRBD1	16	TRBJ2-1	many	TGTGCCAGTCAAACATCGACAGGGGAGCCCTACAATGAGCAGTTCTTC	CASQTSTGEPYNEQFF
TRBV19	-	13	TRBJ2-7	many	TGTGCCAGTAGTATAGAGGCATTCTACGAGCAGTACTTC	CASSIEAFYEQYF
TRBV15	-	17	TRBJ2-5	many	TGTGCCACCAGCAGAGATCTGAGGGCCGCTGGCCAAGAGACCCAGTACTTC	CATSRDLRAAGQETQYF
TRBV2	-	12	TRBJ2-5	many	TGTGCCAGCAGTGGCGGCCGAGAGACCCAGTACTTC	CASSGGRETQYF
TRBV12-5	TRBD2	16	TRBJ2-4	many	TGTGCTAGTGGTTGGAGCGGGGGGGCGTCCAAAAACATTCAGTACTTC	CASGWSGGASKNIQYF
TRBV4-3	TRBD2	15	TRBJ2-7	many	TGCGCCAGCAGCCAAGAGCGGGGGACTGTTTACGAGCAGTACTTC	CASSQERGTVYEQYF